These T cell receptor beta chains were read from a single sample in a study of control samples from healthy donors and cancer patients. Only in-frame clones appear in the TCRdb table, and some are missing; sequencing was by immunoSEQ multiplex PCR. The data hold 110,000 to 150,000 clones, with approximately 91% observed a single time. The sample was blood. Receptors originate from a man younger than 45 in good health. CDR3s leave out the opening cysteine and the closing phenylalanine or tryptophan.

TRBJ2-3 | TRBV29-1 | SVGRDRGTDTQY
TRBJ1-2 | TRBV5-4 | ASSTQEQGHGYT
TRBJ2-1 | TRBV5-1 | ASSLTLTGPLNYNEQF
TRBJ2-7 | TRBV11-2 | ASSSQGLGAPEQY
TRBJ1-1 | TRBV7-8 | ASRLAVTSMNTEAF
TRBJ2-7 | TRBV5-1 | ASSLAGGEQY
TRBJ1-4 | TRBV6-6 | ASNEPRDSGEKLF
TRBJ2-7 | TRBV3-1/TRBV3-2 | ASSPGKTYEQY
TRBJ2-2 | TRBV7-2 | ASSFTPAGTGTTGELF
TRBJ1-5 | TRBV7-9 | ASSRGTGGGQPQH
TRBJ2-7 | TRBV2 | ASSDRSSYEQY
TRBJ2-3 | TRBV5-6 | ASSLEGLADTDTQY
TRBJ2-1 | TRBV7-3 | ASSLGWDPSYNEQF
TRBJ1-1 | TRBV7-2 | ASSPVWGDTEAF
TRBJ1-4 | TRBV5-4 | ASSLDRLNEKLF
TRBJ2-3 | TRBV2 | ASSLAEGTDTQY
TRBJ1-2 | TRBV4-3 | ASSQDVDREDYGYT
TRBJ1-1 | TRBV2 | ASSGGDARNTEAF
TRBJ1-5 | TRBV10-3 | ATHREGQPQH
TRBJ2-1 | TRBV5-6 | ASSQRGSGTGRDEQF
TRBJ2-3 | TRBV24-1 | ATSPVGQGADTQY
TRBJ1-1 | TRBV4-3 | ASSQEAESEAF
TRBJ2-2 | TRBV7-3 | ASSSGTGRGELF
TRBJ1-2 | TRBV12-3/TRBV12-4 | ASHGGLGYGYT
TRBJ2-3 | TRBV11-3 | ASSPTATDTQY
TRBJ2-2 | TRBV25-1 | ASSEHSGKNTGELF
TRBJ2-2 | TRBV5-1 | ASSLGLAGGRAGELF
TRBJ2-3 | TRBV11-2 | ASSPGTMGTDTQY
TRBJ2-1 | TRBV7-2 | ASSPPPLAGGYNEQF
TRBJ2-7 | TRBV5-4 | ASSLEKSGGATYEQY
TRBJ1-4 | TRBV4-3 | ASSRAITVANEKLF
TRBJ1-5 | TRBV18 | ASSEGQWDNQPQH
TRBJ1-1 | TRBV9 | ASSVEEIGGRPLAF
TRBJ2-3 | TRBV5-6 | ASSFLTSGTDTQY
TRBJ1-4 | TRBV5-1 | ASSAGTGIHEKLF
TRBJ2-5 | TRBV3-1/TRBV3-2 | ASSQQGAETQY
TRBJ1-5 | TRBV6-1 | ASSEPGGRGQPQH
TRBJ2-1 | TRBV7-8 | ASSGGVSSYNEQF
TRBJ1-5 | TRBV12-5 | ASVKGDQPQH
TRBJ2-7 | TRBV4-3 | ASSPRQGNSYEQY
TRBJ2-7 | TRBV5-5 | ASSRLREQY
TRBJ2-7 | TRBV5-1 | ASSPRAGSSYEQY
TRBJ2-5 | TRBV5-6 | ASSPIGGAEETQY
TRBJ2-3 | TRBV12-5 | ASGALLAGEDTQY
TRBJ1-1 | TRBV3-1/TRBV3-2 | ASSQLETEAF
TRBJ1-3 | TRBV7-9 | ASSWDREGLTIY
TRBJ2-1 | TRBV24-1 | ATSDTRSYNEQF
TRBJ1-2 | TRBV4-3 | ASSQENSRYYGYT
TRBJ1-5 | TRBV29-1 | SVASGTDNQPQH
TRBJ2-2 | TRBV6-5 | ATGRAGGYTGELF
TRBJ1-3 | TRBV10-3 | AISEFSGNTIY
TRBJ1-5 | TRBV19 | ASSLQNNQPQH
TRBJ1-4 | TRBV19 | ASRLWGQGSEKLF
TRBJ2-3 | TRBV5-4 | ASSLGLAGPSTDTQY
TRBJ2-7 | TRBV19 | ASSKSLAVNYEQY
TRBJ1-2 | TRBV5-1 | ASSFDRNSGYT
TRBJ1-4 | TRBV5-5 | ASSLQGNEKLF
TRBJ1-1 | TRBV11-2 | ASSTLRERALNTEAF
TRBJ2-5 | TRBV7-2 | ASSPGGGGETQY
TRBJ1-2 | TRBV18 | ASSSGTGGASGLYT